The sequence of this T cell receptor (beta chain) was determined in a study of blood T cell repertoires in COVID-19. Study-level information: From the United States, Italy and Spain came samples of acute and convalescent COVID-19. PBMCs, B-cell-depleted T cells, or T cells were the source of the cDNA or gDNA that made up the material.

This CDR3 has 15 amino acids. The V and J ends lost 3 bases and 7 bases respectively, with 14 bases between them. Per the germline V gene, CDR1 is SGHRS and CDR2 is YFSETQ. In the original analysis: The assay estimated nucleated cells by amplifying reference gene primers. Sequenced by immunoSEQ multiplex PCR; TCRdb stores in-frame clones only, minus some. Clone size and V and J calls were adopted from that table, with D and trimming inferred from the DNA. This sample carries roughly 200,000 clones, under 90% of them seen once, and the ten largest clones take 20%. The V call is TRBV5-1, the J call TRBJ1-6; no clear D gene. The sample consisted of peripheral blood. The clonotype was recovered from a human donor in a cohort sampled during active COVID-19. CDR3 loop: CASSSEVGLNSPLHF. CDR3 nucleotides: TGCGCCAGCAGCTCGGAGGTGGGCCTAAATTCACCCCTCCACTTT.